Given below is one T cell receptor beta chain in context. Its antigen is unidentified. The data stem from a study of blood T cells in healthy people across ages. Study-wide results and caveats: Comparison with aged donors showed that long-lived donors had more naive CD4+ cells and higher diversity.

The second PCR ran about 6 to 12 cycles with a sample-barcoded 5' primer and J-beta primers. Unique molecular identifiers of 12 random nucleotides labeled each cDNA. TCRdb reprocessed the 5' RACE reads via MiXCR and lists one record per CDR3 protein. The profile shows 650,000 to 900,000 distinct CDR3 sequences, 60% to 80% of them singletons. Per germline, CDR1 SGHTA and CDR2 FQGNSA. The V gene lost 4 bases and the J gene lost 5 bases, with 17 bases spanning the gap. The CDR3 loop spans 15 amino acids. Total RNA amounts of at least 5 micrograms were extracted per sample. The rearrangement joins TRBV7-2 to TRBJ2-5, with D possibly TRBD2 on 6 matching bases. Sequenced sample: blood. This TCR derives from a man under 40 in good health. The CDR3 nucleotides read TGTGCCAGCAGCTCCAACGGGGGAGACTTGGAGACCCAGTACTTC. Translating gives CASSSNGGDLETQYF.